What follows are 26 T cell receptor beta chains derived from one specimen sequenced in a study of cytomegalovirus exposure and HLA in healthy donors. Primers: 60 Vbeta forward and 13 Jbeta reverse. TCRdb's copy holds only in-frame clones and misses some; the assay was immunoSEQ multiplex PCR. The top ten clones hold 10% to 13% of a sample with about 34,000 clones, about 80% of them seen once. Sequenced input: PBMCs. All receptors derive from a woman between 18 and 29 years old in good health and CMV-seropositive.

The chain has TRBV5-4 and TRBJ1-6, with 7 bases fitting TRBD1. This CDR3 spans 15 amino acids. J was trimmed by 7 bases and V by 1 base; bases with no gene match: 5. The V gene's germline CDR1 is SGHNT and CDR2 YYREEE (reference sequence). CDR3 bases: TGTGCCAGCAGCTTGTTCCAACAGGGGAATTCACCCCTCCACTTT. Encoded protein: CASSLFQQGNSPLHF.

The chain couples TRBV5-4 to TRBJ2-1; 7 bases line up with TRBD2. The CDR3 totals 14 residues. In germline, CDR1 is SGHNT, CDR2 YYREEE (reference sequence). V lost 0 bases, J lost 4 bases, and 1 base stayed unmatched. CDR3 sequence reads: CASSLGGGYNEQFF. CDR3 sequence (DNA): TGTGCCAGCAGCTTGGGCGGGGGATACAATGAGCAGTTCTTC.

This chain joins TRBV9 and TRBJ1-2; 10 bases are a match to TRBD1. With 0 bases clipped from V and 4 bases from J, the junction kept 3 bases outside the gene matches. CDR3 size: 15 residues. Germline CDR1 is SGDLS and CDR2 is YYNGEE. The CDR3 DNA reads TGTGCCAGCAGCGTAGAGACAGGGGGCGTCTATGGCTACACCTTC. Protein product: CASSVETGGVYGYTF. Full variable domain (rest looked up from reference TRBV9 and TRBJ1-2): DSGVTQTPKHLITATGQRVTLRCSPRSGDLSVYWYQQSLDQGLQFLIQYYNGEERAKGNILERFSAQQFPDLHSELNLSSLELGDSALYFCASSVETGGVYGYTFGSGTRLTVV.

The chain joins TRBV6-6 to TRBJ2-3; 10 bases agree with TRBD1. CDR1 and CDR2 (germline): MNHNY, SVGAGI (reference sequence). Losses at the gene ends were 6 bases for V and 0 bases for J; bases not matched to a gene: 3. The CDR3 consists of 15 residues. In DNA, the CDR3 is TGTGCCAGCAGCCGGGGACAGGGGAGCACAGATACGCAGTATTTT. Translation: CASSRGQGSTDTQYF.

The V gene is TRBV7-9, the J gene TRBJ2-2, with D possibly TRBD2 on 5 matching bases. V lost 5 bases and J 2 bases, leaving 12 bases between the germline ends. From germline, CDR1 is SEHNR and CDR2 FQNEAQ (reference sequence). The CDR3 sequence is 15 residues long. Here the CDR3 reads CASSPSEGNTGELFF. The DNA for the CDR3 is TGTGCCAGCAGCCCCTCTGAGGGAAACACCGGGGAGCTGTTTTTT.

CDR3 in amino acids: CSVAGAGYGYTF. As DNA, the CDR3 is TGCAGCGTTGCAGGGGCTGGGTATGGCTACACCTTC. This chain uses TRBV29-1 with TRBJ1-2; weak D call: TRBD1 (6 bases). Germline V gene lookup returns CDR1 SQVTM and CDR2 ANQGSEA. The CDR3 extends over 12 amino acids. With 4 bases removed from V and 5 bases from J, the gap between germline ends came to 11 bases.

The J gene is TRBJ1-5, the V gene TRBV29-1; D call uncertain. V was shortened by 3 bases and J by 9 bases, with 9 bases between the two germline ends. The CDR3 is made up of 11 amino acids. The germline CDR1 and CDR2 sequences are SQVTM and ANQGSEA. In DNA, the CDR3 is TGCAGCGTTGATCACCGGAGGCCCCAGCATTTT. Translation gives CSVDHRRPQHF. The entire variable domain, with the rest obtained from reference TRBV29-1 and TRBJ1-5, is as follows: SAVISQKPSRDICQRGTSLTIQCQVDSQVTMMFWYRQQPGQSLTLIATANQGSEATYESGFVIDKFPISRPNLTFSTLTVSNMSPEDSSIYLCSVDHRRPQHFGDGTRLSIL.

V and J are TRBV27 and TRBJ1-5; 7 nucleotides agree with TRBD1. The trim removed 4 bases at V and 5 bases at J, leaving 2 bases unmatched. CDR3 length: 13 amino acids. The germline gives CDR1 MNHEY, CDR2 SMNVEV (reference sequence). The CDR3 loop reads CASSYTGDQPQHF. In DNA form, the CDR3 reads TGTGCCAGCAGTTACACAGGGGATCAGCCCCAGCATTTT.

The chain carries TRBV19 and TRBJ2-7; TRBD1 agrees at 9 bases. The CDR3 runs to 16 residues. The germline V gene encodes CDR1 LNHDA and CDR2 SQIVND (reference sequence). J was trimmed by 2 bases and V by 9 bases; bases with no gene match: 14. The CDR3 is CARGGRTGQGAYEQYF. The CDR3 DNA is TGTGCCAGAGGGGGTAGGACGGGACAGGGTGCCTACGAGCAGTACTTC. Drawing the rest from reference TRBV19 and TRBJ2-7, the complete variable domain is DGGITQSPKYLFRKEGQNVTLSCEQNLNHDAMYWYRQDPGQGLRLIYYSQIVNDFQKGDIAEGYSVSREKKESFPLTVTSAQKNPTAFYLCARGGRTGQGAYEQYFGPGTRLTVT.

This clone was picked up one time. The chain combines TRBV11-3 with TRBJ2-7; D is unclear. The germline CDR1 and CDR2 sequences are SGHNT and YENEEA. This CDR3 spans 14 amino acids. The germline V and J ends were trimmed by 5 bases and 6 bases, with 17 bases remaining between them. The CDR3 region has the DNA TGTGCCAGCAGCCTCAGTGAGGTGTCGGGCGAGCAGTACTTC. Translated, it gives CASSLSEVSGEQYF.

With respect to this clone: This same CDR3 is encoded by further DNA sequences in the sample. The rearrangement links TRBV7-9 to TRBJ1-2; 7 bases line up with TRBD1. This CDR3 has 14 amino acids. CDR1 SEHNR and CDR2 FQNEAQ come from the germline V gene (reference sequence). The V gene end was trimmed by 5 bases and the J gene end by 2 bases; junction bases not matched to a gene: 5. As DNA, the CDR3 is TGTGCCAGCAGCCCGAGGGACAGCAACTATGGCTACACCTTC. Protein product: CASSPRDSNYGYTF.

The chain carries TRBV7-3 and TRBJ1-1; weak D call: TRBD1 (5 bases). Per the germline V gene, CDR1 is SGHTA and CDR2 is FQGTGA. The CDR3 runs 13 residues. The V and J ends lost 5 bases and 5 bases respectively, with 12 bases between them. The CDR3 sequence is CASSLGGVTEAFF. The CDR3 coding sequence is TGTGCCAGCAGCCTCGGGGGAGTTACTGAAGCTTTCTTT.

This clone has just one count. The CDR3 nucleotides read TGTGCCAGCAGCTTAGGGGCGACAGGGGGGGGAAACACCATATATTTT. Translation gives CASSLGATGGGNTIYF. V usage is TRBV7-8 and J usage is TRBJ1-3; TRBD1 aligns across 9 bases. The CDR3 covers 16 residues. V dropped 1 base and J dropped 4; count of bases not matched to a gene: 5. The germline V gene has CDR1 SGHVS and CDR2 FQNEAQ.

This CDR3 reads CAWSEGTVEKLFF. The DNA for the CDR3 is TGTGCCTGGAGTGAGGGGACAGTTGAAAAACTGTTTTTT. The J gene is TRBJ1-4, the V gene TRBV30; 7 bases align to TRBD1. The CDR3 spans 13 residues. The V gene's germline CDR1 is GTSNPN and CDR2 SVGIG (reference sequence). J gave up 7 bases and V 1 base, and 3 bases lay outside the gene matches.

V gene TRBV29-1 combines with J gene TRBJ2-7; D remains ambiguous. The CDR3 is 11 residues long. Trimming removed 8 bases at V and 5 bases at J, with 13 bases between. Looked up from germline, CDR1 is SQVTM and CDR2 is ANQGSEA. CDR3 DNA: TGCAGCACAGAGCAGGCCAACGAGCAGTACTTC. It specifies CSTEQANEQYF.

This chain connects TRBV9 to TRBJ2-1; D may be TRBD1 (6 bases). V was cut by 5 bases and J by 3 bases, with 9 bases left in between. Germline V lookup: CDR1 SGDLS, CDR2 YYNGEE. This CDR3 region has 13 residues. In DNA form, the CDR3 reads TGTGCCAGCAGTTACAGGGACTACAATGAGCAGTTCTTC. This gives the protein CASSYRDYNEQFF.

The chain carries TRBV27 and TRBJ2-1, with 9 bases that match TRBD2. Germline loops: CDR1 MNHEY, CDR2 SMNVEV (reference sequence). V gave up 2 bases and J gave up 9 bases; unmatched junction bases: 8. The CDR3 runs to 15 residues. CDR3 region: CASSLVAGGLGEQFF. The CDR3, as DNA: TGTGCCAGCAGTTTAGTCGCGGGAGGGCTGGGTGAGCAGTTCTTC.

The genes are TRBV10-2 and TRBJ2-3; D may be TRBD2 (6 bases). From germline, CDR1 is WSHSY and CDR2 SAAADI. Trimming cost V 6 bases and J 6 bases, with 10 bases left between them. The CDR3 has 12 residues. DNA of the CDR3: TGCGCCAGCAGGCTAGCGCCCGATACGCAGTATTTT. This codes for CASRLAPDTQYF.

V is TRBV6-6 and J is TRBJ2-7; D possibly corresponds to TRBD2 (6 bases). Germline-derived CDR1 and CDR2 are MNHNY and SVGAGI (reference sequence). This CDR3 is built from 15 residues. The V gene lost 5 bases and the J gene lost 3 bases, with 17 bases spanning the gap. In DNA form, the CDR3 reads TGTGCCAGCAGTCCCGGGGGTAGGGCCGACTACGAGCAGTACTTC. Amino acid sequence: CASSPGGRADYEQYF.

The J gene is TRBJ2-7, the V gene TRBV6-1; TRBD2 matches at 14 bases. CDR1 MNHNS and CDR2 SASEGT come from the germline V gene. V trimming: 6 bases; J trimming: 1 base; junction bases outside the gene matches: 2. CDR3 length: 15 amino acids. The CDR3 coding sequence is TGTGCCAGCAGCGGGACTAGCGGGAGTTCCTACGAGCAGTACTTC. Translated, it gives CASSGTSGSSYEQYF.

This clone has a handful of counts. The chain carries TRBV7-3 and TRBJ1-4; D is uncertain. This CDR3 has 13 amino acids. The V end lost 1 base, the J end lost 5 bases, and 5 bases lay between the germline ends. Germline CDR1 and CDR2: SGHTA and FQGTGA. The CDR3 region is CASSLKPNEKLFF. CDR3 nucleotides: TGTGCCAGCAGCTTAAAGCCAAATGAAAAACTGTTTTTT.

J is TRBJ2-7 and V is TRBV5-1; TRBD2 matches 7 bases. The V segment lost 7 bases and the J segment 4 bases; nucleotides outside the gene matches: 5. Germline V gene data show CDR1 as SGHRS and CDR2 as YFSETQ. CDR3 length: 12 residues. The CDR3 DNA is TGCGCCAGCGGGGAGGGAAGGTACGAGCAGTACTTC. Translating gives CASGEGRYEQYF.

This clone was detected only a few times. The junction departs from germline at one end; a sequencing error may be responsible. This sequence joins TRBV7-9 and TRBJ2-2, with D unclear. The CDR3 length is 10 residues. Germline V gives CDR1 SEHNR, CDR2 FQNEAQ (reference sequence). As DNA, the CDR3 is TGCGGCGGCTACACCGGGGAGCTGTTTTTT. Protein sequence: CGGYTGELFF.

The chain uses TRBV27 and TRBJ1-1; D might be TRBD1 (5 bases). The CDR3 runs to 18 residues. Trimming removed 3 bases from V and 4 bases from J, with 24 bases in between. Germline values: CDR1 MNHEY, CDR2 SMNVEV (reference sequence). CDR3: CASSFMPILGSQGTEAFF. The DNA of the CDR3 is TGTGCCAGCAGTTTCATGCCCATTTTAGGGTCGCAGGGCACTGAAGCTTTCTTT.

The genes are TRBV7-9 and TRBJ2-2, with D perhaps TRBD2 (6 bases). There are 13 residues in the CDR3. V lost 2 bases and J 5 bases, leaving 6 bases between the germline ends. Germline CDR1 is SEHNR and CDR2 is FQNEAQ (reference sequence). The CDR3 region is CASSLRETGELFF. The CDR3 DNA reads TGTGCCAGCAGCTTACGGGAGACCGGGGAGCTGTTTTTT.

This clone was counted once. This chain connects TRBV9 to TRBJ2-1; 9 bases are shared with TRBD2. The CDR3 runs 15 residues. Germline lookup yields CDR1 SGDLS and CDR2 YYNGEE. With 3 bases clipped from V and 7 bases from J, the junction kept 8 bases outside the gene matches. This chain's CDR3 is CASSAGGLAKNEQFF. In DNA, the CDR3 is TGTGCCAGCAGCGCGGGGGGACTAGCAAAAAATGAGCAGTTCTTC.